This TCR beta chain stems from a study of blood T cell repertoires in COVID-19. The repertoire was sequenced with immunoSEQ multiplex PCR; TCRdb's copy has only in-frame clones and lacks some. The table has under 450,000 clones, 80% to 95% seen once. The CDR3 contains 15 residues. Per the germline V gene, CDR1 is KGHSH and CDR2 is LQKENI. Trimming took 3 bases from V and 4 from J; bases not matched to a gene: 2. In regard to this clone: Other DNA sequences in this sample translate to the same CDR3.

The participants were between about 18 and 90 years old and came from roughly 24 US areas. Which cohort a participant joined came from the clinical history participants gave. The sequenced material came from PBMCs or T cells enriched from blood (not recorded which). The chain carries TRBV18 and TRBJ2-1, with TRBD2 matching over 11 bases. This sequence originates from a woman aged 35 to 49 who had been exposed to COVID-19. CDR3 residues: CASSPTSGAYNEQFF. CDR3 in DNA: TGTGCCAGCTCACCGACTAGCGGGGCATACAATGAGCAGTTCTTC.